Presented here are 15 T cell receptor beta chains from one specimen sequenced in a study of glioma-infiltrating T cells after dendritic cell vaccination. Measured with immunoSEQ multiplex PCR; TCRdb has only the in-frame clones, and not every one. The data hold fewer than 110,000 clones, with 81% observed a single time. Material: blood, obtained before dendritic cell vaccination. The receptors were sampled from a human donor with glioblastoma.

The V call is TRBV6-5, the J call TRBJ1-1; 7 bases line up with TRBD1. CDR1 and CDR2 from the germline V gene are MNHEY and SVGAGI. The trim removed 0 bases at V and 4 bases at J, leaving 8 bases unmatched. The CDR3 length is 16 residues. CDR3 bases: TGTGCCAGCAGTTACTCGGGGTACAGGGGTGGCACTGAAGCTTTCTTT. Translation: CASSYSGYRGGTEAFF.

The V call is TRBV13, the J call TRBJ2-7, with TRBD1 matching 7 bases. CDR3 length equals 12 residues. Germline V gene data show CDR1 as PRHDT and CDR2 as FYEKMQ (reference sequence). Trimming took 6 bases from V and 4 from J; bases not matched to a gene: 3. CDR3 in DNA: TGTGCCAGCAGGACAGGGCGGTACGAGCAGTACTTC. As protein: CASRTGRYEQYF.

The CDR3 protein is CASSDGTGEKLFF. CDR3 sequence (DNA): TGTGCCAGCAGTGATGGGACAGGCGAAAAACTGTTTTTT. The chain is built from TRBV6-6 and TRBJ1-4, with TRBD1 matching 8 bases. Germline V gene data show CDR1 as MNHNY and CDR2 as SVGAGI (reference sequence). V was pared by 5 bases and J by 8 bases, with 4 bases of the junction left unmatched. This CDR3 has 13 amino acids.

This clone has just a few counts. The chain joins TRBV11-2 to TRBJ2-1; D unclear. CDR1 and CDR2 from the germline V gene are SGHAT and FQNNGV. The CDR3 is 11 amino acids. V lost 4 bases and J 9 bases, leaving 7 bases between the germline ends. CDR3 sequence (DNA): TGTGCCAGCAGCTCAGGTATTGAGCAGTTCTTC. Protein: CASSSGIEQFF.

The chain joins TRBV19 to TRBJ2-2; 7 nucleotides align to TRBD2. This CDR3 spans 14 amino acids. Trimming took 8 bases from V and 7 from J; bases not matched to a gene: 10. The germline gives CDR1 LNHDA, CDR2 SQIVND (reference sequence). The CDR3 loop reads CASADTGRVGELFF. As DNA, the CDR3 is TGTGCCAGTGCCGACACGGGGAGGGTCGGGGAGCTGTTTTTT.

CDR3 loop: CASSQMTGIDSPLHF. The CDR3 DNA follows: TGTGCCAGCAGCCAAATGACAGGGATAGATTCACCCCTCCACTTT. V is TRBV7-9 and J is TRBJ1-6; TRBD1 agrees at 7 bases. CDR1 SEHNR and CDR2 FQNEAQ come from the germline V gene (reference sequence). After removal of 5 bases from V and 8 bases from J, the junction contained 9 bases not matched to a gene. The CDR3 sequence is 15 residues long.

The genes are TRBV7-2 and TRBJ2-3, with D possibly matching TRBD2 (5 bases). The CDR3 extends over 14 amino acids. Trimming cost V 4 bases and J 1 base, with 9 bases left between them. Germline V CDR1 and CDR2: SGHTA, FQGNSA. The CDR3 loop reads CASSYRGGTDTQYF. The DNA of the CDR3 is TGTGCCAGCAGCTACCGGGGTGGCACAGATACGCAGTATTTT.

The rearrangement links TRBV30 to TRBJ2-7; TRBD2 is a possible D gene (6 bases). Trimming took 2 bases from V and 5 from J, leaving 19 bases between them. The germline V gene has CDR1 GTSNPN and CDR2 SVGIG (reference sequence). CDR3 length equals 15 residues. CDR3 loop: CAWSLRQGPGDEQYF. The CDR3, as DNA: TGTGCCTGGAGTCTCCGCCAGGGACCGGGAGACGAGCAGTACTTC. Full variable domain (missing parts from reference TRBV30 and TRBJ2-7): SQTIHQWPATLVQPVGSPLSLECTVEGTSNPNLYWYRQAAGRGLQLLFYSVGIGQISSEVPQNLSASRPQDRQFILSSKKLLLSDSGFYLCAWSLRQGPGDEQYFGPGTRLTVT.

This chain connects TRBV4-1 to TRBJ2-5; 7 bases line up with TRBD2. Germline V gene data show CDR1 as MGHRA and CDR2 as YSYEKL. The CDR3 extends over 16 amino acids. Trimming cost V 0 bases and J 4 bases; bases outside gene matches: 8. This CDR3 reads CASSQDRAGRSETQYF. As DNA, the CDR3 is TGCGCCAGCAGCCAAGATCGAGCGGGGCGGTCAGAGACCCAGTACTTC.

The sample holds one count of this clone. The rearrangement joins TRBV10-3 to TRBJ2-3; 7 nucleotides match TRBD1. The CDR3 covers 15 residues. Germline V lookup: CDR1 ENHRY, CDR2 SYGVKD. V gave up 6 bases and J gave up 0 bases; unmatched junction bases: 6. CDR3 sequence: CAISPDRASTDTQYF. The CDR3 region has the DNA TGTGCCATCAGCCCCGACAGGGCAAGCACAGATACGCAGTATTTT.

The chain uses TRBV5-1 and TRBJ2-2; 11 bases fit TRBD1. V gave up 5 bases and J gave up 5 bases; unmatched junction bases: 8. The CDR3 has 16 amino acids. Germline lookup yields CDR1 SGHRS and CDR2 YFSETQ. The chain's CDR3 is CASSSRDRGETGELFF. The CDR3 DNA sequence: TGCGCCAGCAGTTCCCGGGACAGGGGGGAAACCGGGGAGCTGTTTTTT.

This chain uses TRBV30 with TRBJ1-6; the D is unclear. CDR1 and CDR2 (germline): GTSNPN, SVGIG (reference sequence). CDR3 length: 16 residues. V lost 3 bases and J 1 base, leaving 13 bases between the germline ends. The CDR3 nucleotides are TGTGCCTGGAGACGCCCGAGAGGTTCCTATAATTCACCCCTCCACTTT. Protein sequence: CAWRRPRGSYNSPLHF. The full variable domain, with the rest looked up from reference TRBV30 and TRBJ1-6, is SQTIHQWPATLVQPVGSPLSLECTVEGTSNPNLYWYRQAAGRGLQLLFYSVGIGQISSEVPQNLSASRPQDRQFILSSKKLLLSDSGFYLCAWRRPRGSYNSPLHFGNGTRLTVT.

This chain joins TRBV7-2 and TRBJ2-7; 10 bases agree with TRBD1. V dropped 3 bases and J dropped 4; count of bases not matched to a gene: 6. The CDR3 is 15 amino acids. The V gene's germline CDR1 is SGHTA and CDR2 FQGNSA. The CDR3 DNA is TGTGCCAGCAGCTTTGGCCGGGACAGGGGATACGAGCAGTACTTC. Protein: CASSFGRDRGYEQYF. The whole variable domain, remainder taken from reference TRBV7-2 and TRBJ2-7, is GAGVSQSPSNKVTEKGKDVELRCDPISGHTALYWYRQSLGQGLEFLIYFQGNSAPDKSGLPSDRFSAERTGGSVSTLTIQRTQQEDSAVYLCASSFGRDRGYEQYFGPGTRLTVT.

The gene calls are TRBV5-1 and TRBJ2-3, with 9 bases fitting TRBD2. The junction had 13 bases not matched to a gene; V was cut back by 7 bases and J by 4 bases. Germline CDR1 is SGHRS and CDR2 is YFSETQ. The CDR3 is made up of 16 amino acids. The DNA of the CDR3 is TGCGCCAGCGCTCCTGATGTGCGGGGGGGCCCAGATACGCAGTATTTT. Its protein is CASAPDVRGGPDTQYF.

This clone was detected only once. The rearrangement joins TRBV11-1 to TRBJ1-2, with D possibly TRBD1 on 5 matching bases. This CDR3 is built from 13 residues. The germline gives CDR1 SGHAT, CDR2 FQDESV (reference sequence). V lost 4 bases, J lost 1 base, and 7 bases lay in between. For the CDR3, the DNA is TGTGCCAGCAGCTCCAGGGTTAACTATGGCTACACCTTC. It codes for CASSSRVNYGYTF.